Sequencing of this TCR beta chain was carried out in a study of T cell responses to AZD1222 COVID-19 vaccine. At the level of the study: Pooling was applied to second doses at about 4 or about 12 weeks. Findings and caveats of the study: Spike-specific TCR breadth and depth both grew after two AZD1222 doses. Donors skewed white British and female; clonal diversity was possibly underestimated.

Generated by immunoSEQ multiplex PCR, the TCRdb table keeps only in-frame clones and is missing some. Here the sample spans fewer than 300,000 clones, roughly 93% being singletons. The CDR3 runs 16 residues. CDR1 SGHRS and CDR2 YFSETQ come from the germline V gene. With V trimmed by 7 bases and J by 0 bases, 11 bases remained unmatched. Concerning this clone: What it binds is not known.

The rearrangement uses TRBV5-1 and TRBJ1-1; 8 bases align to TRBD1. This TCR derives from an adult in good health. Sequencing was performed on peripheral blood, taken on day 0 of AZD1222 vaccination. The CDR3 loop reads CASSTGTGNLNTEAFF. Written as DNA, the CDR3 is TGCGCCAGCTCGACCGGGACAGGAAACTTGAACACTGAAGCTTTCTTT.